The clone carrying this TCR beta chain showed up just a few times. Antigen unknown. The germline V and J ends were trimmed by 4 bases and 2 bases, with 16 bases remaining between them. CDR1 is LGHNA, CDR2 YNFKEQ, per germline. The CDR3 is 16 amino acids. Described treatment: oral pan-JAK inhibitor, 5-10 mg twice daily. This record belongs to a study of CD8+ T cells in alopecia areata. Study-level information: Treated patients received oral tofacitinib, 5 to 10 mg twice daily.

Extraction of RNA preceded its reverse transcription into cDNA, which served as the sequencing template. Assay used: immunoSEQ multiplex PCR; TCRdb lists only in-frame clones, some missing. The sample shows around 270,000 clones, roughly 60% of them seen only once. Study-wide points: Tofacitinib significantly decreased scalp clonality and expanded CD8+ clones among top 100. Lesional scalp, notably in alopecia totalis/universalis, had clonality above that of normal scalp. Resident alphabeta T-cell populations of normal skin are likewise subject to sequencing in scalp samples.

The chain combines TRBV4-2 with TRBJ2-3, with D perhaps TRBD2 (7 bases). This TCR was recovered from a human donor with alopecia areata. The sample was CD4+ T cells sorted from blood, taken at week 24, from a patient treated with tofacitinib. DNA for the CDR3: TGTGCCAGCAGCCCTCGGAGGGGGGGTAACACAGATACGCAGTATTTT. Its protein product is CASSPRRGGNTDTQYF.